This paragraph reports one T cell receptor beta chain. Germline CDR1 is MNHEY and CDR2 is SVGAGI. V lost 8 bases and J lost 4; bases outside the gene matches: 13. The length of the CDR3 is 15 residues. The data originate from a study of blood T cell repertoires in COVID-19. Study summary: The United States, Italy and Spain provided the acute and convalescent COVID-19 samples. Nucleic acid was either cDNA or gDNA, and it came from T cells, B-cell-depleted T cells, or PBMCs.

Authors' data handling: It was from reference gene primer amplification that nucleated cell counts were estimated. The protocol was immunoSEQ multiplex PCR, while the TCRdb copy is restricted to in-frame clones and leaves out a portion. V and J calls and clone size are copied from that table; D and trimming were computed from the DNA. The sample has 210,000 or so clones, over 75% seen once; the top ten hold 3.5% to 4.5%. This sequence joins TRBV6-5 and TRBJ1-1, with 7 positions matching TRBD1. The TCR comes from a man between 45 and 60 years old with acute or convalescent COVID-19. Source material: peripheral blood. Written as DNA, the CDR3 is TGTGCCAGCTCCATTGGGACAGTTGAGGGCACTGAAGCTTTCTTT. Its translation: CASSIGTVEGTEAFF.